Shown below are 5 T cell receptor beta chains from a single sample sequenced in a study of cytomegalovirus exposure and HLA in healthy donors (dated by TCRdb to about 2017). The library was generated by the immunoSEQ multiplex PCR assay. For the multiplex PCR, a mixture combining 60 forward primers for TCR Vbeta segments and 13 reverse primers for TCR Jbeta segments was used. TCRdb's version of the immuneACCESS table is confined to in-frame rearrangements and falls short of the full clone set. An unresolved V gene accounts for under half of the shortfall where checked; the remainder is of unknown origin. This sample has about 160,000 clones in its table, and about 85% of those were observed once. The ten largest make up 1.5% to 2.5% of the sample. What was sequenced was PBMCs. The receptors shown here come from a young man in good health and CMV-seronegative.

This clone has only one observation. This chain connects TRBV11-3 to TRBJ2-2; 7 nucleotides match TRBD2. The CDR3 is made up of 15 amino acids. V gave up 5 bases and J gave up 7 bases; unmatched junction bases: 10. Germline CDR1 and CDR2: SGHNT and YENEEA. CDR3 region: CASSLSGGNGGELFF. In nucleotides, the CDR3 is TGTGCCAGCAGCCTATCGGGGGGTAATGGCGGGGAGCTGTTTTTT.

A single count supports this clone. The V gene is TRBV5-1, the J gene TRBJ2-1; 7 bases agree with TRBD2. V lost 6 bases to trimming and J lost 8 bases; unmatched junction nucleotides: 8. The germline CDR1 and CDR2 sequences are SGHRS and YFSETQ. The CDR3 loop spans 13 amino acids. CDR3 loop: CASTPWGGYEQFF. The CDR3 region has the DNA TGCGCCAGCACCCCCTGGGGAGGGTATGAGCAGTTCTTC.

The chain couples TRBV28 to TRBJ2-2, with TRBD2 as a possible D gene (5 bases). The CDR3 runs 15 residues. The V end was cut by 3 bases, the J end by 2 bases, with 10 bases between. Germline loops: CDR1 MDHEN, CDR2 SYDVKM. In DNA, the CDR3 is TGTGCCAGCAGTTTGTTCGGGATAAACACCGGGGAGCTGTTTTTT. It is translated as CASSLFGINTGELFF.

The chain carries TRBV5-1 and TRBJ2-3; 7 nucleotides align to TRBD2. Trimming removed 0 bases from V and 5 bases from J; junction bases left unmatched: 6. The CDR3 spans 15 residues. The germline gives CDR1 SGHRS, CDR2 YFSETQ. The CDR3 protein is CASSLDGGRGDTQYF. The CDR3, as DNA: TGCGCCAGCAGCTTGGACGGGGGGAGAGGAGATACGCAGTATTTT.

In this sample, this clone turned up once. The chain links TRBV5-1 to TRBJ2-2; weak D call: TRBD1 (6 bases). Germline-derived CDR1 and CDR2 are SGHRS and YFSETQ. Trimming left V 1 base short and J 0 bases short, with 10 bases between. The CDR3 totals 16 residues. The CDR3 DNA follows: TGCGCCAGCAGCTTGACCGGGACAACGAACACCGGGGAGCTGTTTTTT. It is translated as CASSLTGTTNTGELFF.